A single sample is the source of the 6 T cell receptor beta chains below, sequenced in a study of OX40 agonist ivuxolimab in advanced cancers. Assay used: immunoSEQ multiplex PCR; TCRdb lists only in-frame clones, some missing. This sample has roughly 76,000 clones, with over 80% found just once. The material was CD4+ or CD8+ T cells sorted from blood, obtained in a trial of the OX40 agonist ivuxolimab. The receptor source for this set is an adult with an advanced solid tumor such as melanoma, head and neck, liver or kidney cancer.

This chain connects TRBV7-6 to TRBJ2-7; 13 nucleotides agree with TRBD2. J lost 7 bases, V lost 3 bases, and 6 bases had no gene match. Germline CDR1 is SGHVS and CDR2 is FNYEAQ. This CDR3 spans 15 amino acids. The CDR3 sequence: CASSFGTSGVLEQYF. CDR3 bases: TGTGCCAGCAGCTTTGGGACTAGCGGGGTCTTGGAGCAGTACTTC.

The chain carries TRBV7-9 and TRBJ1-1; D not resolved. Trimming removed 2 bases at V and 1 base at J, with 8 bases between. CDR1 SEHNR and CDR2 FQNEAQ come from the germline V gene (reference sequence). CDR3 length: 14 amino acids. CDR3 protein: CASSLLDGNTEAFF. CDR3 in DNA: TGTGCCAGCAGCTTATTGGACGGGAACACTGAAGCTTTCTTT.

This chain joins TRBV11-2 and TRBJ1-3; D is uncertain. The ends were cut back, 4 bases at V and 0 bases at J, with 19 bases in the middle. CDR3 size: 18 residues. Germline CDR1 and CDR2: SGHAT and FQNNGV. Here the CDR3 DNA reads TGTGCCAGCAGCTGGGGTCAGCCCCTACTAATCTCTGGAAACACCATATATTTT. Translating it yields CASSWGQPLLISGNTIYF. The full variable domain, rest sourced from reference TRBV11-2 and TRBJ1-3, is EAGVAQSPRYKIIEKRQSVAFWCNPISGHATLYWYQQILGQGPKLLIQFQNNGVVDDSQLPKDRFSAERLKGVDSTLKIQPAKLEDSAVYLCASSWGQPLLISGNTIYFGEGSWLTVV.

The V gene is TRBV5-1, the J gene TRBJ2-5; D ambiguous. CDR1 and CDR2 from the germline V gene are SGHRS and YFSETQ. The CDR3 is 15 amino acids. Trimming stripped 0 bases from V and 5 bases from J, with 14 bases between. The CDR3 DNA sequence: TGCGCCAGCAGCTTGGAGTTTCTGGAAGACGAGACCCAGTACTTC. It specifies CASSLEFLEDETQYF.

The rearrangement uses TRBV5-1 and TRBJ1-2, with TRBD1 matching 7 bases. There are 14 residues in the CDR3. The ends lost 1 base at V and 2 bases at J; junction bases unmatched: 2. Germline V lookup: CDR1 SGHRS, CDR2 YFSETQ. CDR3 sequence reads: CASSLLGGNYGYTF. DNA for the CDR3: TGCGCCAGCAGCTTGCTAGGGGGCAACTATGGCTACACCTTC.

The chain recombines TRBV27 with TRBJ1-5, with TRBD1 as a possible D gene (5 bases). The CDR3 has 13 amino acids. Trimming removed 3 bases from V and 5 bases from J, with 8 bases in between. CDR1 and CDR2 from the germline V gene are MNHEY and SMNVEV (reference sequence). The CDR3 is CASSFSRDQPQHF. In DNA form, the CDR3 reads TGTGCCAGCAGTTTCAGCAGGGATCAGCCCCAGCATTTT.